Presented here are 19 T cell receptor beta chains from one specimen sequenced in a study of blood T cell repertoires in COVID-19. Assay used: immunoSEQ multiplex PCR; TCRdb lists only in-frame clones, some missing. The table records some 200,000 clones, around four fifths of them present only once. The specimen was peripheral blood. All receptors derive from a man aged 25 to 45 with active or convalescent COVID-19.

As regards this clone: The junction shows a germline mismatch at one end, possibly a read error. The chain uses TRBV7-7 and TRBJ2-2, with 9 bases lining up with TRBD2. In germline, CDR1 is SSHAT, CDR2 FNYEAQ (reference sequence). CDR3 length: 18 amino acids. For the CDR3, the DNA is TGTGCTAGCAGCTTAGAAGTCTCGGCGGGAGGGCCGACCGGGGAGCTGTTTTTT. Translated, it gives CASSLEVSAGGPTGELFF. Supplemented by reference TRBV7-7 and TRBJ2-2, the full variable domain reads GAGVSQSPRYKVTKRGQDVTLRCDPISSHATLYWYQQALGQGPEFLTYFNYEAQPDKSGLPSDRFSAERPEGSISTLTIQRTEQRDSAMYRCASSLEVSAGGPTGELFFGEGSRLTVL.

CDR3 nucleotides: TGCGCCAGCAGCGATCGACTAGCGGGAGATGTAGAGACCCAGTACTTC. It encodes CASSDRLAGDVETQYF. The gene calls are TRBV4-1 and TRBJ2-5, with 12 bases that match TRBD2. This CDR3 is 16 amino acids long. The junction had 8 bases not matched to a gene; V was cut back by 5 bases and J by 4 bases. Germline CDR1 and CDR2: MGHRA and YSYEKL.

The J gene is TRBJ2-7, the V gene TRBV29-1; 9 nucleotides agree with TRBD1. This CDR3 comprises 13 residues. Germline lookup yields CDR1 SQVTM and CDR2 ANQGSEA. Trimming removed 7 bases from V and 2 bases from J; junction bases left unmatched: 6. This chain's CDR3 is CSAAGTGTYEQYF. For the CDR3, the DNA is TGCAGCGCAGCGGGGACAGGGACCTACGAGCAGTACTTC.

This sequence joins TRBV19 and TRBJ1-5; weak D call: TRBD1 (6 bases). Germline V CDR1 and CDR2: LNHDA, SQIVND (reference sequence). V lost 7 bases and J lost 0, with 25 bases in between. The CDR3 contains 19 residues. Here the CDR3 reads CASTPYAGVGASSNQPQHF. The DNA for the CDR3 is TGTGCCAGTACCCCATACGCCGGTGTGGGGGCCTCTAGCAATCAGCCCCAGCATTTT.

This CDR3 is CASTPGGSSSQPQHF. CDR3 nucleotides: TGTGCCAGCACCCCCGGGGGAAGTTCCAGCCAGCCCCAGCATTTT. This chain connects TRBV28 to TRBJ1-5, with TRBD1 as a possible D gene (5 bases). Deletions cut 7 bases from V and 7 bases from J, with 20 bases between. The CDR3 loop spans 15 amino acids. The germline V gene has CDR1 MDHEN and CDR2 SYDVKM.

The rearrangement uses TRBV14 and TRBJ1-2; D is ambiguous. Germline V CDR1 and CDR2: SGHDN, FVKESK. The CDR3 totals 13 residues. Trimming took 0 bases from V and 7 from J, leaving 9 bases between them. The CDR3 spells CASSQENYPGYTF. The CDR3 coding sequence is TGTGCCAGCAGCCAAGAAAATTATCCTGGCTACACCTTC.

V usage is TRBV24-1 and J usage is TRBJ2-2; 8 nucleotides agree with TRBD2. The germline CDR1 and CDR2 sequences are KGHDR and SFDVKD. V was clipped by 9 bases and J by 5 bases; unmatched bases: 1. This CDR3 comprises 12 residues. Written as DNA, the CDR3 is TGTGCCACCTCGGGGGGGACCGGGGAGCTGTTTTTT. Translated: CATSGGTGELFF.

This clone was observed a single time. The J gene is TRBJ1-5, the V gene TRBV6-2 or TRBV6-3, with 11 positions matching TRBD1. CDR1 is MNHEY and CDR2 is SVGEGT in the germline V gene. The V and J ends lost 4 bases and 6 bases, in that order; junction bases with no gene match: 5. CDR3 length equals 15 residues. CDR3 residues: CASSSGQGAGQPQHF. CDR3 in DNA: TGTGCCAGCAGTTCCGGACAGGGGGCGGGTCAGCCCCAGCATTTT.

Comments on this clone: The junction and the germline gene differ at one end; a read error may be behind it. This sequence joins TRBV7-7 and TRBJ2-1, with 9 bases aligning to TRBD1. Germline CDR1 is SSHAT and CDR2 is FNYEAQ (reference sequence). This CDR3 spans 17 amino acids. The CDR3 sequence: CASSLRAQGASGDEQFF. The CDR3, as DNA: TGTGCTAGCAGCCTCCGGGCACAGGGGGCGTCAGGCGATGAGCAGTTCTTC.

The table lists this clone with a few counts. This chain connects TRBV7-9 to TRBJ1-1, with D maybe TRBD1 (5 bases). The CDR3 is made up of 14 amino acids. V was pared by 6 bases and J by 0 bases, with 11 bases between. Germline V gives CDR1 SEHNR, CDR2 FQNEAQ (reference sequence). CDR3 loop: CASRSGTLNTEAFF. As DNA, the CDR3 is TGTGCCAGCAGGTCCGGGACTTTGAACACTGAAGCTTTCTTT.

This sequence joins TRBV5-1 and TRBJ2-3; D uncertain. The CDR3 contains 15 residues. CDR1 is SGHRS, CDR2 YFSETQ, per germline. Between the trimmed V and J ends, which lost 8 bases and 0 bases, there was a span of 16 bases. CDR3 protein: CASGQQLSSTDTQYF. The CDR3 DNA sequence: TGCGCCAGTGGGCAACAACTTTCTAGCACAGATACGCAGTATTTT.

V and J are TRBV25-1 and TRBJ1-2; maybe TRBD1 (6 bases). Germline V gene lookup returns CDR1 MGHDK and CDR2 SYGVNS. The CDR3 loop spans 16 amino acids. V was trimmed by 8 bases and J by 0 bases, leaving 19 bases between them. CDR3 in amino acids: CASSESRTATNYGYTF. CDR3 bases: TGTGCCAGCTCTGAATCCCGGACAGCCACTAACTATGGCTACACCTTC.

The CDR3 coding sequence is TGTGCCAGCAGCCAAGGCAGGGGCTTACAAGAGACCCAGTACTTC. It encodes CASSQGRGLQETQYF. The chain links TRBV14 to TRBJ2-5; a possible D gene is TRBD1 (6 bases). CDR1 is SGHDN and CDR2 is FVKESK in the germline V gene. This CDR3 is 15 amino acids long. V was pared by 1 base and J by 2 bases, with 11 bases between.

The chain links TRBV5-1 to TRBJ2-1; 15 bases match TRBD2. The CDR3 length is 17 residues. The V segment lost 4 bases and the J segment 9 bases; nucleotides outside the gene matches: 11. CDR1 and CDR2 (germline): SGHRS, YFSETQ. The CDR3 loop is CASSPTWTSGGASEQFF. In DNA form, the CDR3 reads TGCGCCAGCAGCCCCACCTGGACTAGCGGGGGGGCCAGTGAGCAGTTCTTC.

This chain links TRBV2 with TRBJ1-1; D is unclear. CDR3 length: 14 residues. The germline CDR1 and CDR2 sequences are SNHLY and FYNNEI. The V gene lost 8 bases and the J gene lost 2 bases, with 15 bases spanning the gap. Here the CDR3 reads CASGREMGNTEAFF. In nucleotides, the CDR3 is TGTGCCAGCGGACGGGAGATGGGAAACACTGAAGCTTTCTTT.

The chain employs TRBV7-2 and TRBJ2-2, with 8 bases identical to TRBD1. Germline V gene sequence: CDR1 SGHTA, CDR2 FQGNSA. The CDR3 spans 14 residues. V lost 4 bases and J lost 7; bases outside the gene matches: 5. The CDR3 region is CASSSGGAGGELFF. As DNA, the CDR3 is TGTGCCAGCAGCTCAGGGGGCGCAGGCGGGGAGCTGTTTTTT.

This clone was counted a few times. The chain carries TRBV5-1 and TRBJ2-1, with 10 bases fitting TRBD2. CDR3 length equals 15 residues. The ends lost 3 bases at V and 2 bases at J; junction bases unmatched: 2. Germline lookup yields CDR1 SGHRS and CDR2 YFSETQ. The CDR3 protein is CASSSSGGPYNEQFF. As DNA, the CDR3 is TGCGCCAGCAGCTCTAGCGGGGGCCCCTACAATGAGCAGTTCTTC.

CDR3 amino acids: CASSLTTGLPQETQYF. CDR3 in DNA: TGTGCCAGCAGCCTGACTACGGGCCTACCCCAAGAGACCCAGTACTTC. The chain combines TRBV11-3 with TRBJ2-5, with D maybe TRBD2 (5 bases). Germline V gene lookup returns CDR1 SGHNT and CDR2 YENEEA. Trimming took 5 bases from V and 1 from J, leaving 17 bases between them. This CDR3 region has 16 residues.

Concerning this clone: The same CDR3 can be traced to other DNA sequences in this sample. The chain recombines TRBV30 with TRBJ1-2; D may be TRBD1 (5 bases). Germline V CDR1 and CDR2: GTSNPN, SVGIG (reference sequence). The CDR3 spans 12 residues. Deletions cut 0 bases from V and 8 bases from J, with 10 bases between. CDR3 coding DNA: TGTGCCTGGAGTGTACCGGGGGGAGGCTACACCTTC. It is translated as CAWSVPGGGYTF.